What follows describes a single T cell receptor beta chain. What it recognizes is unknown. Total RNA was extracted at no less than 6 micrograms per sample. The V end lost 0 bases, the J end lost 3 bases, and 12 bases lay between the germline ends. The CDR3 consists of 15 residues. Germline-derived CDR1 and CDR2 are LGHDT and YNNKEL (reference sequence). This sample is drawn from a study of blood T cells in healthy people across ages. Study-level results: Long-lived donors exceeded aged donors in naive CD4+ cells and diversity. No conclusive comparison of naive versus antigen-experienced cells was possible with unsorted PBMCs. Age advanced and TCR beta diversity per million T cells fell, roughly linearly.

Using a J-beta primer mix together with a sample-barcoded 5' primer, a second PCR was run for about 6 to 12 cycles. TCRdb ran MiXCR on the 5' RACE reads and lists one entry per CDR3 protein. The table lists more than 800,000 distinct CDR3 sequences, 25% to 30% of them singletons. The V call is TRBV3-1, the J call TRBJ2-7; D may be TRBD2 (6 bases). The sequenced sample was blood. This sequence was found in an elderly woman in good health. The CDR3 sequence: CASSQDGPGGYEQYF. For the CDR3, the DNA is TGTGCCAGCAGCCAAGATGGTCCCGGGGGCTACGAGCAGTACTTC.